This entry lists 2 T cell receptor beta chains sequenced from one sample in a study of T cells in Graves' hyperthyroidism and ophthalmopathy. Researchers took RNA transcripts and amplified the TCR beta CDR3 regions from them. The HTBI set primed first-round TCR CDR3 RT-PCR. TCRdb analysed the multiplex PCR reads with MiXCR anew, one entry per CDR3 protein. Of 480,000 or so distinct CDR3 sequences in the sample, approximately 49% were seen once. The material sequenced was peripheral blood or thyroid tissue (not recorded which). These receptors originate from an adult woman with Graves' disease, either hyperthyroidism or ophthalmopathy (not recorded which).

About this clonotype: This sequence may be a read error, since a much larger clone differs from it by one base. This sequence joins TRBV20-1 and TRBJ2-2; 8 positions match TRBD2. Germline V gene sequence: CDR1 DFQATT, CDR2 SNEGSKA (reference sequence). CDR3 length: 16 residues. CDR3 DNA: TGCAGTGCTAGAGATCTTAGCGGGAAAGGGGACGGGGAGCCGTTTTTT. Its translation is CSARDLSGKGDGEPFF.

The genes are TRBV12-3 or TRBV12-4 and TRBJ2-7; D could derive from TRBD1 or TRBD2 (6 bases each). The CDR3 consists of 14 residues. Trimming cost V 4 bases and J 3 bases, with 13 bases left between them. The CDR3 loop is CASSSPEGVYEQYF. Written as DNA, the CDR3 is TGTGCCAGCAGTTCCCCGGAGGGGGTCTACGAGCAGTACTTC.